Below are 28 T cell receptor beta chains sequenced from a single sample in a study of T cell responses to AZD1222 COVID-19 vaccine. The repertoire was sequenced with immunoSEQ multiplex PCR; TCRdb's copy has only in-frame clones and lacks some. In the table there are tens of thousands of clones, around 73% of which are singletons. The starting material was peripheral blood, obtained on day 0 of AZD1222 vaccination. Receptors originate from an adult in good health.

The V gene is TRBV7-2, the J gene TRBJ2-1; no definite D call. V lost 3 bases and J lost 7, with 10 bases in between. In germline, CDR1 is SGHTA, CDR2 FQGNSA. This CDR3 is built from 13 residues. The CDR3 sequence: CASSFFEGNEQFF. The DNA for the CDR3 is TGTGCCAGCAGCTTTTTTGAAGGTAATGAGCAGTTCTTC.

The CDR3 loop is CASSLGAGQETQYF. The CDR3 nucleotides are TGTGCCAGCAGCTTAGGGGCGGGGCAAGAGACCCAGTACTTC. The chain links TRBV7-9 to TRBJ2-5, with D perhaps matching TRBD2 (6 bases). Germline V gives CDR1 SEHNR, CDR2 FQNEAQ (reference sequence). CDR3 length: 14 residues. V lost 1 base and J 2 bases, leaving 8 bases between the germline ends.

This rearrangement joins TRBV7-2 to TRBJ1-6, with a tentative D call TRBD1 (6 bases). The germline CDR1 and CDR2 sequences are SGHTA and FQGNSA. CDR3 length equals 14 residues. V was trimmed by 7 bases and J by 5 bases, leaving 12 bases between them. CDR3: CASNKQGNNSPLHF. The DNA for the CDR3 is TGTGCCAGCAACAAACAGGGCAATAATTCACCCCTCCACTTT.

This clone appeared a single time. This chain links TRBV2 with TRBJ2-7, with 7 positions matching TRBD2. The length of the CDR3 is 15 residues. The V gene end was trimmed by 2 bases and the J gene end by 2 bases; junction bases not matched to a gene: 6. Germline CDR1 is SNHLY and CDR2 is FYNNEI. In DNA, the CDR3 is TGTGCCAGCAGTGAATTGGGCGGGAGCCCCTACGAGCAGTACTTC. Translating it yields CASSELGGSPYEQYF. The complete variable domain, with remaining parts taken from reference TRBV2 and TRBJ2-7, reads EPEVTQTPSHQVTQMGQEVILRCVPISNHLYFYWYRQILGQKVEFLVSFYNNEISEKSEIFDDQFSVERPDGSNFTLKIRSTKLEDSAMYFCASSELGGSPYEQYFGPGTRLTVT.

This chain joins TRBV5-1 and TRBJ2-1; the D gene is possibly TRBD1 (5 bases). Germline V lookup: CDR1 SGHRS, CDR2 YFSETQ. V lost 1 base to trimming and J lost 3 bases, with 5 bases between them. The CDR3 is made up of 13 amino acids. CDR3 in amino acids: CASSLTGYNEQFF. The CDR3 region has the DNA TGCGCCAGCAGCTTGACAGGCTACAATGAGCAGTTCTTC.

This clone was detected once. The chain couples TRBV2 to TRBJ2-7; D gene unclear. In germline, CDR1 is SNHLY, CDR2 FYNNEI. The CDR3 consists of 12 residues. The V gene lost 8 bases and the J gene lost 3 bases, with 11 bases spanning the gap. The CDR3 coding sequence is TGTGCCAGCTTTGCGGAAGTCTACGAGCAGTACTTC. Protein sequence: CASFAEVYEQYF. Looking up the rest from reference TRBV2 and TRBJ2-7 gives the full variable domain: EPEVTQTPSHQVTQMGQEVILRCVPISNHLYFYWYRQILGQKVEFLVSFYNNEISEKSEIFDDQFSVERPDGSNFTLKIRSTKLEDSAMYFCASFAEVYEQYFGPGTRLTVT.

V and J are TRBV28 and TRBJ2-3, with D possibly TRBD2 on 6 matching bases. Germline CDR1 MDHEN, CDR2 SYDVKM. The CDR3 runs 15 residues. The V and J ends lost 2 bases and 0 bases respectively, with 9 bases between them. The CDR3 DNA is TGTGCCAGCAGTTTAGCTAGCGTGAGCACAGATACGCAGTATTTT. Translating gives CASSLASVSTDTQYF.

The CDR3 DNA reads as TGTGCCAGCAGCTTAGGTAACTCTGGGGCCAACGTCCTGACTTTC. This gives the protein CASSLGNSGANVLTF. The chain joins TRBV7-6 to TRBJ2-6; D remains unclear. Trimming took off 1 base at V and 0 bases at J, with 4 bases between the two ends. This CDR3 is built from 15 residues. Germline-derived CDR1 and CDR2 are SGHVS and FNYEAQ.

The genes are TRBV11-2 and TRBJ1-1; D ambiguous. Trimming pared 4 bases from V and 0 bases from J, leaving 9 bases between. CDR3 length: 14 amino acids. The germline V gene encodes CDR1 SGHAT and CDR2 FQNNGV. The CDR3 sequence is CASSSPLLNTEAFF. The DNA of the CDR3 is TGTGCCAGCAGCTCCCCCCTCTTGAACACTGAAGCTTTCTTT.

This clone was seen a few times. DNA of the CDR3: TGTGCCTGGAGCCTTCTTGCGCCTGGCTACACCTTC. Protein product: CAWSLLAPGYTF. The chain carries TRBV30 and TRBJ1-2; unclear D gene. Per the germline V gene, CDR1 is GTSNPN and CDR2 is SVGIG (reference sequence). This CDR3 contains 12 residues. Trimming left V 3 bases short and J 7 bases short, with 12 bases between.

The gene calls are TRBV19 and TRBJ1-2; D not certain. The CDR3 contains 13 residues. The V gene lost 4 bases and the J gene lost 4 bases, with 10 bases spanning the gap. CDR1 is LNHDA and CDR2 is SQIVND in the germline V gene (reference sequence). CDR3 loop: CASSTDSVYGYTF. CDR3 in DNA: TGTGCCAGTAGTACGGACTCAGTCTATGGCTACACCTTC. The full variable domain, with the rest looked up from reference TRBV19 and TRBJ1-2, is DGGITQSPKYLFRKEGQNVTLSCEQNLNHDAMYWYRQDPGQGLRLIYYSQIVNDFQKGDIAEGYSVSREKKESFPLTVTSAQKNPTAFYLCASSTDSVYGYTFGSGTRLTVV.

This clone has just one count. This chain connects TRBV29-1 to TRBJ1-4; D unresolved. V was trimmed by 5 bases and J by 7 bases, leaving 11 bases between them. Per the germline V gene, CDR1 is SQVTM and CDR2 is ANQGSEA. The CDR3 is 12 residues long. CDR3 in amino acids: CSVISQAEKLFF. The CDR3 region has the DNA TGCAGCGTTATCTCGCAAGCTGAAAAACTGTTTTTT. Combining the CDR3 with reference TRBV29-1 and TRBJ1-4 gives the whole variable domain SAVISQKPSRDICQRGTSLTIQCQVDSQVTMMFWYRQQPGQSLTLIATANQGSEATYESGFVIDKFPISRPNLTFSTLTVSNMSPEDSSIYLCSVISQAEKLFFGSGTQLSVL.

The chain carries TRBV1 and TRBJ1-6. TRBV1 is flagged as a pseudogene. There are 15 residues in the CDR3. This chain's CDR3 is CTSSRGPSYNSPLHF. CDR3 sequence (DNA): TGCACCAGCAGCCGAGGCCCCAGCTATAATTCACCCCTCCACTTT.

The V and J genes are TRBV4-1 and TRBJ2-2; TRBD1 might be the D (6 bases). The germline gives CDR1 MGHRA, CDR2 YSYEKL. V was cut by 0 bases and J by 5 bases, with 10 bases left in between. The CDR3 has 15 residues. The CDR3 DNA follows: TGCGCCAGCAGCCAAGAGCACAGGGAGACCGGGGAGCTGTTTTTT. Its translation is CASSQEHRETGELFF.

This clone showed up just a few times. The CDR3 here is CASSYSGTGGQPQHF. The CDR3 region has the DNA TGTGCCAGCAGTTACTCGGGGACAGGGGGTCAGCCCCAGCATTTT. This rearrangement joins TRBV6-5 to TRBJ1-5, with 11 bases lining up with TRBD1. This CDR3 has 15 amino acids. The V gene's germline CDR1 is MNHEY and CDR2 SVGAGI. Trimming removed 0 bases from V and 6 bases from J; junction bases left unmatched: 1.

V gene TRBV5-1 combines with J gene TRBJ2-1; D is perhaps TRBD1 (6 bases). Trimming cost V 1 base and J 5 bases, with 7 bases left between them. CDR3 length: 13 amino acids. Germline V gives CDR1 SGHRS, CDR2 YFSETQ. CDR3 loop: CASSLKGDNEQFF. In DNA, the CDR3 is TGCGCCAGCAGCTTGAAGGGGGACAATGAGCAGTTCTTC.

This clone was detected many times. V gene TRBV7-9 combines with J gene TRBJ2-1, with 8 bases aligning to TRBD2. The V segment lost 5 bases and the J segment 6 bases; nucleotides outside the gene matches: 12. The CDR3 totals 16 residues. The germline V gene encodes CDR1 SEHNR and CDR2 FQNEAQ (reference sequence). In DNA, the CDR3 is TGTGCCAGCAGCCCATCCGGCCTAGCGGGCACCAATGAGCAGTTCTTC. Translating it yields CASSPSGLAGTNEQFF.

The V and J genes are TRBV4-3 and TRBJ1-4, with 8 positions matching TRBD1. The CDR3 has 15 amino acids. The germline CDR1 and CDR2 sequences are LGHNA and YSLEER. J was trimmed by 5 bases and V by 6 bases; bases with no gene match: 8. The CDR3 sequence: CASSHGQGENEKLFF. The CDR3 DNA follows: TGCGCCAGCAGTCATGGACAGGGCGAGAATGAAAAACTGTTTTTT.

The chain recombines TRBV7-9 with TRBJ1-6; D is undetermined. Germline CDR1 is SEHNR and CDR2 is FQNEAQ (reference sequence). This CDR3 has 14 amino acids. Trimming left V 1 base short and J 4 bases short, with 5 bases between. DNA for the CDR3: TGTGCCAGCAGCTTAGAGCAGTATAATTCACCCCTCCACTTT. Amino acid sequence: CASSLEQYNSPLHF. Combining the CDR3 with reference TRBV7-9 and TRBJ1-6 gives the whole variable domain DTGVSQNPRHKITKRGQNVTFRCDPISEHNRLYWYRQTLGQGPEFLTYFQNEAQLEKSRLLSDRFSAERPKGSFSTLEIQRTEQGDSAMYLCASSLEQYNSPLHFGNGTRLTVT.

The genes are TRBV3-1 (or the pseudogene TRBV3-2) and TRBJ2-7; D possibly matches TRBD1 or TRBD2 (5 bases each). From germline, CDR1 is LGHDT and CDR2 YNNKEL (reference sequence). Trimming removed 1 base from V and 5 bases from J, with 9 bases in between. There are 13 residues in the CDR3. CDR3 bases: TGTGCCAGCAGCCAAGTCGTGGGGGACGAGCAGTACTTC. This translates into CASSQVVGDEQYF.

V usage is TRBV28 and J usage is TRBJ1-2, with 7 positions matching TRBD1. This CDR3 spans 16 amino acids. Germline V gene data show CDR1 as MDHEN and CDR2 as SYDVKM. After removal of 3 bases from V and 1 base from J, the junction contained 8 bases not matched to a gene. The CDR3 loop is CASSLRRGGINYGYTF. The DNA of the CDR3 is TGTGCCAGCAGTTTGCGCAGGGGGGGTATTAACTATGGCTACACCTTC.

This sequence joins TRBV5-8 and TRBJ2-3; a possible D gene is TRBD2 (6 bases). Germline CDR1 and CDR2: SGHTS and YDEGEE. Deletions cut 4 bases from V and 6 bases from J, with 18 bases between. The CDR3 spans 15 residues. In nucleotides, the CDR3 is TGTGCCAGCAGCCGGGCACTAGCTGGGACGGATACGCAGTATTTT. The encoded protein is CASSRALAGTDTQYF.

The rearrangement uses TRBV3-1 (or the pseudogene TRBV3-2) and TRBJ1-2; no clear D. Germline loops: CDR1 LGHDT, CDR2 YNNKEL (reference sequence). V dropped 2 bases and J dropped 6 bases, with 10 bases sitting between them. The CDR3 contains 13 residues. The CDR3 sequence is CASSQPPIDGYTF. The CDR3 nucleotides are TGTGCCAGCAGCCAACCCCCTATTGATGGCTACACCTTC.

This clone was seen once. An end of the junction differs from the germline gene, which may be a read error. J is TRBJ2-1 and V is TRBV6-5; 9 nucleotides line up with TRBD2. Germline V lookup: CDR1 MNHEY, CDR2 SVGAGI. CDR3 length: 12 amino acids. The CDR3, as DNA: TGTGCCAGCAGTAACTCGGGGCGGGAGGGGTTCTTC. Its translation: CASSNSGREGFF.

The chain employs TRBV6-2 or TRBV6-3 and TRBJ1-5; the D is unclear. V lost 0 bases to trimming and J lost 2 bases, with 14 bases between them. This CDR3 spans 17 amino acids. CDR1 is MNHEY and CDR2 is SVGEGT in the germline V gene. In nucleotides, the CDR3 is TGTGCCAGCAGTTACTCGACTGGGGAGAGTGGCAATCAGCCCCAGCATTTT. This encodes CASSYSTGESGNQPQHF.

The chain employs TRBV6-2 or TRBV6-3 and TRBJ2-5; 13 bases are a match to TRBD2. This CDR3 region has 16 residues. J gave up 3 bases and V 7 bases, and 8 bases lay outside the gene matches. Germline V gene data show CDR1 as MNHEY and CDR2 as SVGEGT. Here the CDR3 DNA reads TGTGCCAGCACCCCCGGACTAGCGGGAGTTAAAGAGACCCAGTACTTC. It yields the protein CASTPGLAGVKETQYF.

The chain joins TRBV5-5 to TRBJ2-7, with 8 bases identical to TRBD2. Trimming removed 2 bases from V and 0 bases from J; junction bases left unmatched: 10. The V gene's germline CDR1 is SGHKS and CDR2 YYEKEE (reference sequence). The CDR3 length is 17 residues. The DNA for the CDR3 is TGTGCCAGCAGCTTCCGGGGCGGGGGGTCCAGCTCCTACGAGCAGTACTTC. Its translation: CASSFRGGGSSSYEQYF.

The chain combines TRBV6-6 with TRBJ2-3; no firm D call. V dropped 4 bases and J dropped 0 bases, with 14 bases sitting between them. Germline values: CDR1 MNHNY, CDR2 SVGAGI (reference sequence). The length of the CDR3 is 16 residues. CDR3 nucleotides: TGTGCCAGCAGTTGGATCGGAGCCTCTAGCACAGATACGCAGTATTTT. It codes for CASSWIGASSTDTQYF.